The clone carrying this TCR beta chain has a single count. Its antigen is as yet unknown. These data belong to a study of cytomegalovirus exposure and HLA in healthy donors. General study results and limits: CMV serostatus was the sole immune exposure information available. Association of a missense DCLRE1C variant with TCR beta V- and J-gene trimming was reported in a later analysis. Most of the TCR beta V segments (in an earlier analysis) were productive either about 90% or about 30% of the time.

There were likely unrecorded immune exposures, though donors were nominally healthy when sampled. Trimming took off 4 bases at V and 0 bases at J, with 10 bases between the two ends. This CDR3 has 14 amino acids. Germline V gene sequence: CDR1 SGHNT, CDR2 YYREEE (reference sequence). Use of 60 Vbeta and 13 Jbeta primers characterized the PCR. Clones were read by immunoSEQ multiplex PCR, and TCRdb kept only the in-frame ones, dropping some. The profile covers a few hundred thousand clones, with about nine tenths appearing a single time and about 1.8% taken by the ten largest. The chain is built from TRBV5-4 and TRBJ2-5, with D tentatively TRBD2 (5 bases). This sequence was found in a girl aged 2 to 10 in good health and CMV-seronegative. Sample: PBMCs. For the CDR3, the DNA is TGTGCCAGCAGCGAGGAGGTGTACCAAGAGACCCAGTACTTC. Translating it yields CASSEEVYQETQYF.